These T cell receptor beta chains were read from a single sample in a study of shared clonotypes between healthy human individuals. TCRdb's table, derived via immunoSEQ multiplex PCR, lists solely in-frame clones and lacks some. The table shows 1.4 million to 1.5 million clones, with over 95% occurring only once. Sequences were obtained from naive CD4+ T cells sorted from blood. The receptors shown here come from a man aged 30 to 45 in good health. Each CDR3 is given without its conserved first and last residue. Each record gives: V gene, J gene, CDR3 protein.

TRBV19	TRBJ2-2	ASSWAPGTGELF
TRBV30	TRBJ2-1	AWSAVSSYNEQF
TRBV7-2	TRBJ1-2	ASSLLRQSYGYT
TRBV7-9	TRBJ2-5	ASSLAVGVFLQETQY
TRBV9	TRBJ2-2	ASSVGSLQGTGELF
TRBV28	TRBJ2-7	ASSSPPPLPYEQY
TRBV5-1	TRBJ2-1	ASSLAGLAGASRHNEQF
TRBV5-6	TRBJ1-4	ASSKPVAATNEKLF
TRBV28	TRBJ2-7	ASRPATSGRYEQY
TRBV18	TRBJ1-5	ASSPPSDRNQPQH
TRBV11-2	TRBJ2-7	ASSLPGAGEREQY
TRBV7-3	TRBJ2-3	ASSLTRTPFTDTQY
TRBV5-1	TRBJ1-2	ASSLDLGGYT
TRBV19	TRBJ2-7	ASGRQGASYEQY
TRBV5-1	TRBJ2-5	ASSLGLNQETQY
TRBV28	TRBJ2-7	ASSLSRLEQY
TRBV11-2	TRBJ2-7	ASSSRTVYEQY
TRBV13	TRBJ2-6	ASSVLSGANVLT
TRBV5-1	TRBJ2-1	ASSFFPGLAGGPVQF
TRBV27	TRBJ1-4	ASGTGTPKLF
TRBV9	TRBJ2-2	ASSVYVGELF
TRBV4-1	TRBJ1-5	ASSRGQGVNQPQH
TRBV28	TRBJ2-7	ASSYFPGQGKDEQY
TRBV29-1	TRBJ2-7	SVGPSSGLYEQY
TRBV5-1	TRBJ2-3	ASSIPRDTGTDTQY
TRBV6-6	TRBJ1-2	ASSPRAGREGYT
TRBV7-3	TRBJ2-1	ASSLIAGSAYNEQF
TRBV7-2	TRBJ2-5	ASTLMGALYETQY
TRBV27	TRBJ2-1	ATRGGMGPEQF